This section outlines one T cell receptor (beta chain) sequence together with its context. This specimen comes from a study of T cell changes during pregnancy in multiple sclerosis. Data came from immunoSEQ multiplex PCR; TCRdb stores just in-frame clones and leaves some out. The sample shows tens of thousands of clones, 94% of them seen only once. Germline V gene lookup returns CDR1 MNHEY and CDR2 SMNVEV (reference sequence). The CDR3 extends over 19 amino acids. V lost 1 base and J lost 1; bases outside the gene matches: 11. The chain is built from TRBV27 and TRBJ2-1; 9 nucleotides match TRBD1. The receptor was derived from a female donor with multiple sclerosis, enrolled in a pregnancy study. Specimen: CD8+ T cells from peripheral blood mononuclear cells, collected in the first trimester of pregnancy. The CDR3 nucleotides read TGTGCCAGCAGTTTATTTGCGGGACAGGGTCCGCCTTCCTACAATGAGCAGTTCTTC. Amino acid sequence: CASSLFAGQGPPSYNEQFF.